The 27 T cell receptor beta chains below all came from one sample that was sequenced in a study of blood T cell repertoires in COVID-19. Assay used: immunoSEQ multiplex PCR; TCRdb lists only in-frame clones, some missing. The sample holds over 85,000 clones, around 89% seen once. Material for sequencing was peripheral blood. The receptor source for this set is a woman aged 45-65 years with acute or convalescent COVID-19.

The CDR3 is CASSDGSYEQYF. In nucleotides, the CDR3 is TGTGCCAGCAGCGACGGGTCCTACGAGCAGTACTTC. V gene TRBV7-9 combines with J gene TRBJ2-7; D is unresolved. Germline CDR1 SEHNR, CDR2 FQNEAQ (reference sequence). There are 12 residues in the CDR3. Trimming stripped 5 bases from V and 1 base from J, with 6 bases between.

The chain employs TRBV24-1 and TRBJ2-7; 10 positions agree with TRBD1. Germline values: CDR1 KGHDR, CDR2 SFDVKD. CDR3 length: 18 residues. V shed 3 bases, J shed 6 bases, and the junction held 16 bases outside the gene matches. The CDR3 sequence: CATSDQRTTGGAGSEQYF. Written as DNA, the CDR3 is TGTGCCACCAGTGATCAAAGGACGACAGGGGGCGCGGGGTCCGAGCAGTACTTC.

The rearrangement joins TRBV18 to TRBJ2-3, with 13 bases identical to TRBD2. The CDR3 has 16 residues. Trimming took 3 bases from V and 7 from J; bases not matched to a gene: 7. CDR1 is KGHSH and CDR2 is LQKENI in the germline V gene. This CDR3 is CASSPRTSGSGNTQYF. The CDR3 DNA reads TGTGCCAGCTCACCTAGGACTAGCGGGAGTGGGAATACGCAGTATTTT. The whole variable domain, filled in from reference TRBV18 and TRBJ2-3, reads NAGVMQNPRHLVRRRGQEARLRCSPMKGHSHVYWYRQLPEEGLKFMVYLQKENIIDESGMPKERFSAEFPKEGPSILRIQQVVRGDSAAYFCASSPRTSGSGNTQYFGPGTRLTVL.

The V call is TRBV25-1, the J call TRBJ2-7; no reliable D call. This CDR3 is built from 15 residues. CDR1 is MGHDK, CDR2 SYGVNS, per germline. V gave up 5 bases and J gave up 3 bases, with 17 bases separating them. The CDR3 spells CASSSSIERVYEQYF. CDR3 bases: TGTGCCAGCAGTTCCTCTATTGAGCGAGTCTACGAGCAGTACTTC.

The rearrangement joins TRBV3-1 (or the pseudogene TRBV3-2) to TRBJ1-2; D may be TRBD1 (6 bases). CDR3 length: 12 residues. V was trimmed by 5 bases and J by 9 bases, leaving 13 bases between them. Germline CDR1 reads LGHDT; CDR2 reads YNNKEL (reference sequence). CDR3 region: CASSEQGRSYTF. CDR3 bases: TGTGCCAGCAGCGAACAGGGAAGGAGCTACACCTTC.

The chain has TRBV19 and TRBJ2-1, with D maybe TRBD2 (5 bases). The CDR3 sequence is 14 residues long. V was trimmed by 7 bases and J by 5 bases, leaving 15 bases between them. Germline V gives CDR1 LNHDA, CDR2 SQIVND (reference sequence). Written as DNA, the CDR3 is TGTGCCAGTAAGAGGCAGGAGGTAAACAATGAGCAGTTCTTC. It codes for CASKRQEVNNEQFF.

The chain uses TRBV27 and TRBJ2-6; no firm D call. The CDR3 is made up of 18 amino acids. CDR1 is MNHEY and CDR2 is SMNVEV in the germline V gene (reference sequence). With 5 bases removed from V and 0 bases from J, the gap between germline ends came to 17 bases. The CDR3 protein is CASSPSGVTISGANVLTF. In nucleotides, the CDR3 is TGTGCCAGCAGTCCTTCGGGTGTCACCATCTCTGGGGCCAACGTCCTGACTTTC.

This clone was detected only a few times. The chain has TRBV14 and TRBJ1-2; D is undetermined. Germline assignment: CDR1 SGHDN and CDR2 FVKESK. The CDR3 length is 14 residues. Trimming took 1 base from V and 6 from J, leaving 12 bases between them. This CDR3 reads CASSQVKGADGYTF. The CDR3, as DNA: TGTGCCAGCAGCCAAGTCAAGGGAGCGGATGGCTACACCTTC. Variable domain in full (rest from reference TRBV14 and TRBJ1-2): EAGVTQFPSHSVIEKGQTVTLRCDPISGHDNLYWYRRVMGKEIKFLLHFVKESKQDESGMPNNRFLAERTGGTYSTLKVQPAELEDSGVYFCASSQVKGADGYTFGSGTRLTVV.

The chain has TRBV5-5 and TRBJ1-5; D is unclear. Trimming pared 4 bases from V and 0 bases from J, leaving 14 bases between. From germline, CDR1 is SGHKS and CDR2 YYEKEE (reference sequence). The CDR3 length is 16 residues. CDR3 nucleotide sequence: TGTGCCAGCAGCACCCAGGCCACTTATAGCAATCAGCCCCAGCATTTT. It codes for CASSTQATYSNQPQHF.

V and J are TRBV29-1 and TRBJ2-3, with D maybe TRBD1 (6 bases). V was trimmed by 5 bases and J by 6 bases, leaving 15 bases between them. Germline-derived CDR1 and CDR2 are SQVTM and ANQGSEA. This CDR3 has 13 amino acids. CDR3 sequence reads: CSVFTPDSDTQYF. The CDR3 nucleotides are TGCAGCGTTTTCACTCCGGACAGCGATACGCAGTATTTT.

The chain employs TRBV2 and TRBJ1-2; 10 bases are a match to TRBD1. The germline V gene has CDR1 SNHLY and CDR2 FYNNEI. The CDR3 has 13 residues. J lost 7 bases, V lost 6 bases, and 5 bases had no gene match. CDR3 region: CASRLDRGPGYTF. CDR3 nucleotides: TGTGCCAGCAGACTAGACAGGGGGCCTGGCTACACCTTC.

The V call is TRBV6-5, the J call TRBJ2-4; 9 nucleotides align to TRBD2. Germline-derived CDR1 and CDR2 are MNHEY and SVGAGI. Trimming at V came to 6 bases and at J to 9 bases, leaving 9 bases not matched to a gene. CDR3 size: 14 residues. In DNA, the CDR3 is TGTGCCAGCAGGCTTAGCGGGAGAATGACCATTCAGTACTTC. Protein: CASRLSGRMTIQYF.

The chain's CDR3 is CASSEGQGGGYTF. The CDR3 DNA sequence: TGTGCCAGCAGTGAAGGCCAGGGGGGTGGCTACACCTTC. This chain uses TRBV6-1 with TRBJ1-2; TRBD1 matches at 7 bases. Per the germline V gene, CDR1 is MNHNS and CDR2 is SASEGT. The CDR3 covers 13 residues. V was clipped by 1 base and J by 7 bases; unmatched bases: 3.

The chain is built from TRBV12-3 or TRBV12-4 and TRBJ2-5, with TRBD1 matching over 7 bases. This CDR3 spans 13 amino acids. Germline trimming cut 7 bases from V and 4 bases from J; bases unmatched to any gene: 6. The CDR3: CASTLDRAETQYF. In DNA, the CDR3 is TGTGCCAGCACCCTCGACAGGGCAGAGACCCAGTACTTC.

The chain is built from TRBV7-7 and TRBJ2-1; 9 nucleotides agree with TRBD2. The V gene's germline CDR1 is SSHAT and CDR2 FNYEAQ (reference sequence). The CDR3 extends over 15 amino acids. V shed 3 bases, J shed 10 bases, and the junction held 10 bases outside the gene matches. The CDR3 is CASSLASGASSEQFF. The CDR3 DNA is TGTGCCAGCAGCTTGGCTAGCGGGGCGTCTTCAGAGCAGTTCTTC.

This clone was counted a single time. This chain joins TRBV10-3 and TRBJ1-6, with unresolved D. Germline V lookup: CDR1 ENHRY, CDR2 SYGVKD. The CDR3 contains 13 residues. The V end was cut by 11 bases, the J end by 5 bases, with 13 bases between. The CDR3 sequence is CASRAGNNSPLHF. In DNA form, the CDR3 reads TGTGCCTCCCGCGCGGGGAATAATTCACCCCTCCACTTT.

The chain has TRBV6-6 and TRBJ2-1, with 10 bases aligning to TRBD1. Losses at the gene ends were 6 bases for V and 9 bases for J; bases not matched to a gene: 14. The CDR3 is made up of 16 amino acids. Germline CDR1 reads MNHNY; CDR2 reads SVGAGI (reference sequence). The CDR3 DNA follows: TGTGCCAGCAGCCCTTTGGACAGGGGGAGTTACGGTGAGCAGTTCTTC. This sequence encodes CASSPLDRGSYGEQFF.

This chain uses TRBV29-1 with TRBJ1-2; TRBD1 might be the D (6 bases). This CDR3 has 14 amino acids. The V gene lost 7 bases and the J gene lost 1 base, with 16 bases spanning the gap. Per the germline V gene, CDR1 is SQVTM and CDR2 is ANQGSEA. In DNA form, the CDR3 reads TGCAGCGCTGCATCGGACAGAGATAACTATGGCTACACCTTC. It specifies CSAASDRDNYGYTF.

The rearrangement joins TRBV7-9 to TRBJ1-2, with 7 bases that match TRBD1. The CDR3 spans 12 residues. V shed 6 bases, J shed 8 bases, and the junction held 6 bases outside the gene matches. CDR1 SEHNR and CDR2 FQNEAQ come from the germline V gene (reference sequence). Written as DNA, the CDR3 is TGTGCCAGCAGAGAGGGGGCGCGGGGCTACACCTTC. Protein: CASREGARGYTF.

This sequence joins TRBV19 and TRBJ1-2, with 7 bases aligning to TRBD1. V lost 7 bases to trimming and J lost 5 bases; unmatched junction nucleotides: 13. CDR3 length: 15 amino acids. From germline, CDR1 is LNHDA and CDR2 SQIVND (reference sequence). CDR3 sequence: CASIPRSTGRYGYTF. In DNA, the CDR3 is TGTGCCAGTATCCCCAGATCGACAGGGCGGTATGGCTACACCTTC.

The chain is built from TRBV2 and TRBJ2-3; TRBD2 agrees at 8 bases. The CDR3 has 20 residues. Unmatched junction bases numbered 18, after V lost 4 bases and J lost 0 bases. Germline V gene sequence: CDR1 SNHLY, CDR2 FYNNEI. The CDR3 coding sequence is TGTGCCAGCAGTGGGGGCCTAGGAAGCGGGAGTACTTCTAGCACAGATACGCAGTATTTT. Encoded protein: CASSGGLGSGSTSSTDTQYF.

The chain has TRBV16 and TRBJ2-7; 13 bases align to TRBD2. Germline values: CDR1 KGHSY, CDR2 FQNENV. This CDR3 has 16 amino acids. V was clipped by 4 bases and J by 6 bases; unmatched bases: 9. DNA for the CDR3: TGTGCCAGCAGCCGGACTAGCGGGAGTTGGCGGGGCGAGCAGTACTTC. As protein: CASSRTSGSWRGEQYF.

The chain couples TRBV28 to TRBJ2-1; 11 bases fit TRBD2. Trimming cost V 7 bases and J 4 bases; bases outside gene matches: 3. The CDR3 totals 14 residues. Germline loops: CDR1 MDHEN, CDR2 SYDVKM. CDR3 nucleotides: TGTGCCAGCACCTCTAGCGGGAGGTACAATGAGCAGTTCTTC. Amino acid sequence: CASTSSGRYNEQFF.

CDR3: CASSLSPGLAGGSYEQYF. For the CDR3, the DNA is TGCGCCAGCAGCTTGTCGCCGGGACTAGCGGGAGGCTCCTACGAGCAGTACTTC. The chain carries TRBV5-1 and TRBJ2-7; 15 bases are shared with TRBD2. V was clipped by 1 base and J by 0 bases; unmatched bases: 5. The CDR3 runs 18 residues. Germline-derived CDR1 and CDR2 are SGHRS and YFSETQ.

This clone showed up just a few times. V is TRBV5-1 and J is TRBJ2-7; the match to TRBD1 covers 9 bases. Germline CDR1 SGHRS, CDR2 YFSETQ. V shed 1 base, J shed 6 bases, and the junction held 8 bases outside the gene matches. The CDR3 spans 15 residues. CDR3 sequence reads: CASSLKGTGISEQYF. Written as DNA, the CDR3 is TGCGCCAGCAGCTTGAAGGGGACAGGGATTTCCGAGCAGTACTTC.

The V gene is TRBV7-6, the J gene TRBJ2-7, with D tentatively TRBD2 (5 bases). The V end was cut by 2 bases, the J end by 1 base, with 12 bases between. The CDR3 sequence is 15 residues long. CDR1 and CDR2 (germline): SGHVS, FNYEAQ. The CDR3 sequence is CASSLQVTGSYEQYF. The DNA of the CDR3 is TGTGCCAGCAGCTTACAGGTGACGGGGTCCTACGAGCAGTACTTC.

The V call is TRBV10-3, the J call TRBJ2-7; 9 bases agree with TRBD2. After removal of 4 bases from V and 7 bases from J, the junction contained 8 bases not matched to a gene. The germline gives CDR1 ENHRY, CDR2 SYGVKD. The CDR3 spans 14 residues. CDR3 in DNA: TGTGCCATCAGTGGGGCTAGCGGGATGAGGGAGCAGTACTTC. As protein: CAISGASGMREQYF.